What follows are 25 T cell receptor beta chains derived from one specimen sequenced in a study of cytomegalovirus exposure and HLA in healthy donors. Primers included in the PCR were 60 Vbeta and 13 Jbeta primers. Assay: immunoSEQ multiplex PCR; the TCRdb copy retains only in-frame clones and omits some. The data show about 200,000 clones, roughly 13% seen once. The sequencing input was PBMCs. Receptors originate from a middle-aged man in good health and CMV-seropositive.

In its sample, this clone was seen a few times. The rearrangement links TRBV5-4 to TRBJ2-2; D uncertain. The CDR3 is made up of 12 amino acids. Germline CDR1 and CDR2: SGHNT and YYREEE (reference sequence). Trimming removed 2 bases at V and 7 bases at J, with 6 bases between. In nucleotides, the CDR3 is TGTGCCAGCAGCTTAAATTACGGGGAGCTGTTTTTT. It yields the protein CASSLNYGELFF.

The rearrangement joins TRBV7-2 to TRBJ2-7; a possible D gene is TRBD1 (6 bases). The germline gives CDR1 SGHTA, CDR2 FQGNSA. The CDR3 length is 14 residues. Trimming took off 5 bases at V and 5 bases at J, with 16 bases between the two ends. The CDR3 is CASSPTSRGNEQYV. CDR3 nucleotides: TGTGCCAGCAGCCCCACGTCGAGGGGGAACGAGCAGTACGTC.

This clone was seen more than once but under ten times. The J gene is TRBJ1-2, the V gene TRBV12-5; the match to TRBD1 covers 10 bases. Germline V gene data show CDR1 as LGHNT and CDR2 as FRNRAP. The CDR3 extends over 14 amino acids. Trimming at V came to 5 bases and at J to 4 bases, leaving 4 bases not matched to a gene. This chain's CDR3 is CASGPTGGIYGYTF. The CDR3 nucleotides read TGTGCTAGTGGTCCGACAGGGGGCATCTATGGCTACACCTTC.

The genes are TRBV2 and TRBJ1-2, with a tentative D call TRBD1 (6 bases). The CDR3 extends over 12 amino acids. V lost 3 bases to trimming and J lost 7 bases, with 9 bases between them. The germline gives CDR1 SNHLY, CDR2 FYNNEI. The CDR3 sequence: CASSEVRGGYTF. In DNA, the CDR3 is TGTGCCAGCAGTGAGGTCAGGGGTGGCTACACCTTC. The full variable domain, with the rest looked up from reference TRBV2 and TRBJ1-2, is EPEVTQTPSHQVTQMGQEVILRCVPISNHLYFYWYRQILGQKVEFLVSFYNNEISEKSEIFDDQFSVERPDGSNFTLKIRSTKLEDSAMYFCASSEVRGGYTFGSGTRLTVV.

In this sample, this clone turned up a few times. The genes are TRBV7-2 and TRBJ1-6, with D possibly being TRBD1 (6 bases). CDR1 is SGHTA and CDR2 is FQGNSA in the germline V gene. V was pared by 1 base and J by 6 bases, with 10 bases between. The CDR3 consists of 15 residues. The CDR3 DNA reads TGTGCCAGCAGCTTAGTTACCAGGGGTAATTCACCCCTCCACTTT. This translates into CASSLVTRGNSPLHF.

The V call is TRBV27, the J call TRBJ1-2; maybe TRBD1 (6 bases). CDR1 is MNHEY, CDR2 SMNVEV, per germline (reference sequence). CDR3 length equals 13 residues. Trimming took 3 bases from V and 3 from J, leaving 8 bases between them. This chain's CDR3 is CASSLNRDYGYTF. Written as DNA, the CDR3 is TGTGCCAGCAGTTTGAACAGGGACTATGGCTACACCTTC.

A single count supports this clone. The chain links TRBV28 to TRBJ2-7, with 9 bases that match TRBD2. CDR3 length: 13 amino acids. Germline V CDR1 and CDR2: MDHEN, SYDVKM. The chain's CDR3 is CASSSGLAGATWV. The CDR3 nucleotides are TGTGCCAGCAGTTCAGGATTAGCGGGGGCGACTTGGGTC.

This clone was observed a few times. The chain has TRBV28 and TRBJ2-7; 7 bases agree with TRBD2. CDR1 and CDR2 (germline): MDHEN, SYDVKM. The CDR3 consists of 13 residues. V was pared by 5 bases and J by 0 bases, with 1 base of the junction left unmatched. CDR3 bases: TGTGCCAGCAGTCGCGGGAGCTCCTACGAGCAGTACGTC. Translation: CASSRGSSYEQYV.

This clone was seen a few times. Other nucleotide sequences from this sample produce the same CDR3. The CDR3 sequence is CASRAQWTEAFF. The CDR3 bases are TGTGCCAGTAGGGCACAATGGACTGAAGCTTTCTTT. The J gene is TRBJ1-1, the V gene TRBV19; D gene ambiguous. The CDR3 runs to 12 residues. V shed 6 bases and J shed 5 bases, with 10 bases lying between them. The germline CDR1 and CDR2 sequences are LNHDA and SQIVND (reference sequence).

The chain employs TRBV21-1 and TRBJ2-7; the table's D call, TRBD1, has no DNA check behind it. TRBV21-1 is classified as a pseudogene. CDR3 length: 12 residues. Here the CDR3 DNA reads TGTGCCAGTGACAGGGGGCCCAACGAGCAGTACTTC. Its translation is CASDRGPNEQYF.

Only a few counts were recorded for this clone. The chain uses TRBV11-3 and TRBJ1-1; 9 nucleotides line up with TRBD1. Germline values: CDR1 SGHNT, CDR2 YENEEA. J gave up 10 bases and V 4 bases, and 4 bases lay outside the gene matches. The CDR3 covers 12 residues. Here the CDR3 reads CASSSGTGRAFF. CDR3 bases: TGTGCCAGCAGCTCAGGGACAGGGCGAGCTTTCTTT.

The sample holds a few counts of this clone. The chain has TRBV13 and TRBJ1-5, with D perhaps matching TRBD1 (6 bases). The CDR3 is 14 amino acids. CDR1 and CDR2 from the germline V gene are PRHDT and FYEKMQ (reference sequence). Between the trimmed V and J ends, which lost 3 bases and 7 bases, there was a span of 13 bases. This CDR3 reads CASSLSPGGQPQHF. CDR3 coding DNA: TGTGCCAGCAGCTTGTCCCCGGGGGGCCAGCCCCAGCATTTT.

The chain is built from TRBV19 and TRBJ2-1, with a weak D call TRBD1 (7 bases). CDR1 is LNHDA, CDR2 SQIVND, per germline (reference sequence). The CDR3 is 16 amino acids. V was cut by 3 bases and J by 1 base, with 13 bases left in between. Here the CDR3 reads CASSIEEGASYNEQFF. CDR3 coding DNA: TGTGCCAGTAGTATTGAGGAGGGGGCTTCCTACAATGAGCAGTTCTTC. The full variable domain, completed using reference TRBV19 and TRBJ2-1, is DGGITQSPKYLFRKEGQNVTLSCEQNLNHDAMYWYRQDPGQGLRLIYYSQIVNDFQKGDIAEGYSVSREKKESFPLTVTSAQKNPTAFYLCASSIEEGASYNEQFFGPGTRLTVL.

The chain carries TRBV11-3 and TRBJ2-3; D is possibly TRBD2 (6 bases). The CDR3 loop spans 15 amino acids. V was pared by 0 bases and J by 0 bases, with 7 bases between. Germline V gene data show CDR1 as SGHNT and CDR2 as YENEEA. The CDR3 nucleotides are TGTGCCAGCAGCTTAGACGGGGGTAGCACAGATACGCAGTATTTT. It codes for CASSLDGGSTDTQYF.

This clone occurred a few times. The chain employs TRBV7-9 and TRBJ1-1; no reliable D call. Germline values: CDR1 SEHNR, CDR2 FQNEAQ (reference sequence). The V end lost 1 base, the J end lost 3 bases, and 3 bases lay between the germline ends. The CDR3 extends over 12 amino acids. The CDR3 sequence is CASSLEHTEAFF. Written as DNA, the CDR3 is TGTGCCAGCAGCTTAGAGCACACTGAAGCTTTCTTT.

This clone was recorded a few times. The chain joins TRBV10-3 to TRBJ2-7; the D is unclear. V was pared by 4 bases and J by 2 bases, with 12 bases between. Looked up from germline, CDR1 is ENHRY and CDR2 is SYGVKD. The CDR3 has 14 residues. The CDR3 DNA follows: TGTGCCATCAGTGCAGAGAACAGTCCCTACGAGCAGTACGTC. Translated, it gives CAISAENSPYEQYV.

This chain uses TRBV19 with TRBJ2-2; D ambiguous. V was shortened by 6 bases and J by 4 bases, with 3 bases between the two germline ends. This CDR3 spans 11 amino acids. Germline V gene data show CDR1 as LNHDA and CDR2 as SQIVND (reference sequence). CDR3 protein: CASRATGELFF. The CDR3 coding sequence is TGTGCCAGTAGGGCCACCGGGGAGCTGTTTTTT.

A few counts support this clone. CDR3 sequence reads: CASRTDRVSGNEQFF. In DNA form, the CDR3 reads TGTGCCAGCAGGACGGACAGGGTATCGGGCAATGAGCAGTTCTTC. The J gene is TRBJ2-1, the V gene TRBV2; TRBD1 aligns across 8 bases. This CDR3 is 15 amino acids long. The trim removed 6 bases at V and 6 bases at J, leaving 10 bases unmatched. Germline V gene lookup returns CDR1 SNHLY and CDR2 FYNNEI.

This clone was counted only a few times. The junction departs from germline at one end; a sequencing error may be responsible. The chain has TRBV7-8 and TRBJ2-5; D is uncertain. The CDR3 has 14 residues. Germline V gene lookup returns CDR1 SGHVS and CDR2 FQNEAQ. The CDR3 is CASSPRRSQEAQYF. DNA of the CDR3: TGTGCCAGCAGCCCTCGACGGAGCCAAGAGGCCCAGTACTTC. Together with reference TRBV7-8 and TRBJ2-5, the CDR3 gives the full variable domain: GAGVSQSPRYKVAKRGQDVALRCDPISGHVSLFWYQQALGQGPEFLTYFQNEAQLDKSGLPSDRFFAERPEGSVSTLKIQRTQQEDSAVYLCASSPRRSQEAQYFGPGTRLLVL.

The V call is TRBV19, the J call TRBJ2-3; D call uncertain. The CDR3 sequence is 13 residues long. Germline V CDR1 and CDR2: LNHDA, SQIVND (reference sequence). V was cut by 8 bases and J by 1 base, with 10 bases left in between. CDR3 protein: CASGLRGTDTQYF. CDR3 in DNA: TGTGCCAGTGGCCTCCGGGGCACAGATACGCAGTATTTT.

This clone has just a few counts. CDR3 region: CASSLRFTGTGITDTQYF. The CDR3 nucleotides read TGTGCCAGCAGCCTCAGATTTACCGGGACAGGGATCACAGATACGCAGTATTTT. V and J are TRBV4-2 and TRBJ2-3; 9 bases line up with TRBD1. CDR1 LGHNA and CDR2 YNFKEQ come from the germline V gene. Losses at the gene ends were 4 bases for V and 2 bases for J; bases not matched to a gene: 13. This CDR3 is built from 18 residues.

This chain connects TRBV7-2 to TRBJ2-1; no firm D call. The CDR3 is 13 residues long. Trimming took off 1 base at V and 10 bases at J, with 11 bases between the two ends. Germline lookup yields CDR1 SGHTA and CDR2 FQGNSA. The CDR3 DNA is TGTGCCAGCAGCTTAGAGCCCCGGCGGGAGCAGTTCTTC. This encodes CASSLEPRREQFF.

The CDR3 is CASSLSLAGARKGDTQYF. CDR3 DNA: TGTGCCAGCAGTTTATCACTAGCGGGGGCTAGGAAGGGAGATACGCAGTATTTT. The gene calls are TRBV28 and TRBJ2-3; the match to TRBD2 covers 11 bases. Looked up from germline, CDR1 is MDHEN and CDR2 is SYDVKM. The CDR3 length is 18 residues. The junction had 11 bases not matched to a gene; V was cut back by 1 base and J by 5 bases.

This clone was seen a few times. This rearrangement joins TRBV7-2 to TRBJ2-7; 10 positions match TRBD1. Losses at the gene ends were 0 bases for V and 5 bases for J; bases not matched to a gene: 7. The CDR3 length is 16 residues. The germline gives CDR1 SGHTA, CDR2 FQGNSA. Written as DNA, the CDR3 is TGTGCCAGCAGCTTAGCGAGGGTGGGACAGGGGAACGAGCAGTACTTC. Translation gives CASSLARVGQGNEQYF.

The chain recombines TRBV15 with TRBJ1-4; D is perhaps TRBD1 (6 bases). V lost 3 bases, J lost 5 bases, and 13 bases lay in between. The CDR3 contains 15 residues. Germline-derived CDR1 and CDR2 are LNHNV and YYDKDF (reference sequence). The chain's CDR3 is CATSRTQGTNEKLFF. The CDR3 DNA sequence: TGTGCCACCAGCAGGACCCAGGGGACAAATGAAAAACTGTTTTTT.